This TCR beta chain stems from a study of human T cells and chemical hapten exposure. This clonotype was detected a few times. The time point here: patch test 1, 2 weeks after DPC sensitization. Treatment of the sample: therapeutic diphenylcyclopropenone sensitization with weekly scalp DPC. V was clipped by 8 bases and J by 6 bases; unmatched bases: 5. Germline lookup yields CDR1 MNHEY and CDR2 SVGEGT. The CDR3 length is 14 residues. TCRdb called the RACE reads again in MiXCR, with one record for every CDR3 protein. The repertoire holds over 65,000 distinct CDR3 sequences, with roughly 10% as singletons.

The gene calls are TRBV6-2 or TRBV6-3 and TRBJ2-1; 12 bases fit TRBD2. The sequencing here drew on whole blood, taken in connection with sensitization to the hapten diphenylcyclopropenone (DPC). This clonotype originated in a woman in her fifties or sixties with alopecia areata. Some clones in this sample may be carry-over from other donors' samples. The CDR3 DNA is TGTGCCAGCGCTAGCGGGGGGGCCTCCAATGAGCAGTTCTTC. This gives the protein CASASGGASNEQFF.